Each of the 6 T cell receptor beta chains below was sequenced from the same sample in a study of T-cell reconstitution after alpha-beta-depleted transplantation in children. The authors prepared the TCRbeta library with unique molecular identifiers. TCRdb used MiXCR to reprocess the PCR reads, holding one entry per CDR3 protein. The profile shows 550,000 to 600,000 distinct CDR3 sequences, under 25% of them singletons. Sequencing used PBMCs, mostly from graft donor cells, obtained 360 days after TCRalphabeta/CD19-depleted stem cell transplant. The receptors shown here come from a boy in the first two years of life who had a stem cell transplant for acute myeloid leukemia, so the T cells may come from the graft donor.

Notes on this clonotype: A junction end diverges from the germline sequence, so it may reflect a read error. This chain joins TRBV12-3 or TRBV12-4 and TRBJ2-1, with D possibly matching TRBD1 (6 bases). This CDR3 is built from 15 residues. For the CDR3, the DNA is TGTGCCAGCAGCTTAGGGGGACGCGCCTACAATGAGCAGTTCTTC. Its translation is CASSLGGRAYNEQFF.

This clonotype was picked up many times. V is TRBV7-9 and J is TRBJ1-2; possible D gene TRBD1, 6 bases. In germline, CDR1 is SEHNR, CDR2 FQNEAQ (reference sequence). The CDR3 consists of 13 residues. Trimming shortened V by 1 base and J by 6 bases, and 9 bases separated the two germline ends. CDR3 loop: CASSLGTEDGYTF. The CDR3 DNA follows: TGTGCCAGCAGCTTAGGGACAGAGGATGGCTACACCTTC.

This chain connects TRBV6-2 or TRBV6-3 to TRBJ2-6; 9 bases map to TRBD1. Germline V gene data show CDR1 as MNHEY and CDR2 as SVGEGT. V lost 0 bases, J lost 3 bases, and 6 bases stayed unmatched. This CDR3 comprises 18 residues. CDR3 sequence (DNA): TGTGCCAGCAGTTACTCGATACAGGGGGCGGGTGGGGCCAACGTCCTGACTTTC. Its translation is CASSYSIQGAGGANVLTF.

This clonotype was seen a single time. The chain couples TRBV18 to TRBJ1-5; 9 bases line up with TRBD1. The trim removed 5 bases at V and 7 bases at J, leaving 12 bases unmatched. CDR1 and CDR2 (germline): KGHSH, LQKENI. This CDR3 is 16 amino acids long. The DNA of the CDR3 is TGTGCCAGCTCAACGTCGGCCGGGACAGGGATGCAGCCCCAGCATTTT. Translation gives CASSTSAGTGMQPQHF.

The gene calls are TRBV6-1 and TRBJ1-3; TRBD1 might be the D (6 bases). Deletions cut 6 bases from V and 2 bases from J, with 14 bases between. This CDR3 region has 15 residues. The germline V gene encodes CDR1 MNHNS and CDR2 SASEGT. Here the CDR3 DNA reads TGTGCCAGCAGCTCTGCAGGGGTGGCTGGAAACACCATATATTTT. Translated, it gives CASSSAGVAGNTIYF.

This chain joins TRBV25-1 and TRBJ2-5; D is unclear. The CDR3 has 14 residues. CDR1 and CDR2 from the germline V gene are MGHDK and SYGVNS. V was shortened by 4 bases and J by 2 bases, with 11 bases between the two germline ends. This CDR3 reads CASSATLNQETQYF. CDR3 in DNA: TGTGCCAGCAGTGCCACGCTCAATCAAGAGACCCAGTACTTC.